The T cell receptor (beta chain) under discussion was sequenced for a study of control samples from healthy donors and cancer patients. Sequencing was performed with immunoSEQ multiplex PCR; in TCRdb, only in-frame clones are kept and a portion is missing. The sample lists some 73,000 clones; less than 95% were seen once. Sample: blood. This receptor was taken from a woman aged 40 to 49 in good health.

The CDR3 loop reads CASSASGRIDEQFF. Here the CDR3 DNA reads TGTGCCAGCAGTGCCAGCGGGAGGATCGATGAGCAGTTCTTC. This rearrangement joins TRBV2 to TRBJ2-1; 9 bases map to TRBD2. J lost 8 bases, V lost 4 bases, and 6 bases had no gene match. The CDR3 totals 14 residues. Germline CDR1 and CDR2: SNHLY and FYNNEI. The full variable domain, with the rest looked up from reference TRBV2 and TRBJ2-1, is EPEVTQTPSHQVTQMGQEVILRCVPISNHLYFYWYRQILGQKVEFLVSFYNNEISEKSEIFDDQFSVERPDGSNFTLKIRSTKLEDSAMYFCASSASGRIDEQFFGPGTRLTVL.